This T cell receptor (beta chain) was observed in a study of monozygotic twins with inflammatory bowel disease. Study-wide results and caveats: No distinction between different T cell subtypes was possible. Support for any single strong IBD-associated signal or clonotype was not found.

On this clonotype itself: Its specificity is not known.

This CDR3 region has 15 residues. Germline CDR1 reads DFQATT; CDR2 reads SNEGSKA (reference sequence). Blood (just over 2.4 ml) was collected from every donor individually. Each TCR library consumed about 3,700 ng of total RNA. TCRdb re-called the 5' RACE reads and catalogs CDR3 proteins one per entry, DNA excluded. This table lists about 110,000 distinct CDR3 sequences. The TCR sequence derives from a human donor with ulcerative colitis or Crohn's disease, or a healthy co-twin of an affected twin (not recorded which). The chain couples TRBV20-1 to TRBJ1-4; TCRdb outputs TRBD1, but without DNA this stays unchecked. The sample comprised blood. The CDR3 spells CSASSQGSFPGKLFF.